These 22 T cell receptor beta chains were all obtained from the same sample, sequenced in a study of T cell responses to AZD1222 COVID-19 vaccine. Data came from immunoSEQ multiplex PCR; TCRdb stores just in-frame clones and leaves some out. The data contain 90,000 to 150,000 clones, roughly 84% of them singletons. This specimen was peripheral blood, taken on day 0 of AZD1222 vaccination. Receptors were obtained from an adult in good health.

The V gene is TRBV19, the J gene TRBJ1-5; a possible D gene is TRBD1 (5 bases). The V end was cut by 7 bases, the J end by 2 bases, with 12 bases between. Looked up from germline, CDR1 is LNHDA and CDR2 is SQIVND (reference sequence). This CDR3 comprises 14 residues. As DNA, the CDR3 is TGTGCCAGTACCCCAGGGTTGCGCAATCAGCCCCAGCATTTT. Protein: CASTPGLRNQPQHF.

The rearrangement uses TRBV6-1 and TRBJ1-2; D is ambiguous. The CDR3 length is 17 residues. V gave up 2 bases and J gave up 6 bases, with 22 bases separating them. From germline, CDR1 is MNHNS and CDR2 SASEGT. CDR3 in amino acids: CASSESSLALFSHGYTF. The CDR3 DNA follows: TGTGCCAGCAGTGAATCGTCTCTGGCGCTTTTCTCTCATGGCTACACCTTC.

The rearrangement uses TRBV5-1 and TRBJ2-1, with 13 bases identical to TRBD2. Germline V gene sequence: CDR1 SGHRS, CDR2 YFSETQ. The trim removed 4 bases at V and 13 bases at J, leaving 11 bases unmatched. The CDR3 is 15 amino acids. The CDR3 sequence is CASSPGLAGAVVQFF. The DNA for the CDR3 is TGCGCCAGCAGCCCTGGACTAGCGGGGGCGGTTGTTCAGTTCTTC.

The gene calls are TRBV14 and TRBJ2-5; D unclear. This CDR3 region has 11 residues. V was shortened by 1 base and J by 6 bases, with 3 bases between the two germline ends. Germline-derived CDR1 and CDR2 are SGHDN and FVKESK. Here the CDR3 reads CASSQGKTQYF. CDR3 sequence (DNA): TGTGCCAGCAGCCAAGGAAAGACCCAGTACTTC.

The rearrangement links TRBV7-2 to TRBJ1-1; no clear D. This CDR3 is 13 amino acids long. Trimming cost V 2 bases and J 1 base, with 5 bases left between them. Germline CDR1 reads SGHTA; CDR2 reads FQGNSA. CDR3 amino acids: CASSLLWNTEAFF. As DNA, the CDR3 is TGTGCCAGCAGCTTACTTTGGAACACTGAAGCTTTCTTT.

This rearrangement joins TRBV5-1 to TRBJ1-5, with TRBD1 matching 7 bases. Germline V lookup: CDR1 SGHRS, CDR2 YFSETQ. The CDR3 loop spans 15 amino acids. V was clipped by 5 bases and J by 1 base; unmatched bases: 6. In DNA form, the CDR3 reads TGCGCCAGCAGGCCTACAGGGGCGAGCAATCAGCCCCAGCATTTT. Translated, it gives CASRPTGASNQPQHF.

The chain couples TRBV11-2 to TRBJ1-2; D perhaps matches TRBD1 (5 bases). The CDR3 extends over 15 amino acids. Between the trimmed V and J ends, which lost 6 bases and 7 bases, there was a span of 21 bases. Germline V gene sequence: CDR1 SGHAT, CDR2 FQNNGV. CDR3 nucleotides: TGTGCCAGCAGTTCCCCGCGATGGGGCGGAGCTGGCTACACCTTC. It codes for CASSSPRWGGAGYTF.

A single count supports this clone. The chain uses TRBV11-2 and TRBJ2-1; D remains ambiguous. The CDR3 runs 14 residues. Per germline, CDR1 SGHAT and CDR2 FQNNGV. The germline V and J ends were trimmed by 1 base and 9 bases, with 13 bases remaining between them. The CDR3 loop reads CASSLGPDVGEQFF. For the CDR3, the DNA is TGTGCCAGCAGCTTAGGGCCCGATGTAGGTGAGCAGTTCTTC.

The chain joins TRBV12-3 or TRBV12-4 to TRBJ2-7; D remains ambiguous. The V and J ends lost 6 bases and 2 bases respectively, with 11 bases between them. The CDR3 extends over 13 amino acids. CDR3 in amino acids: CASSPELAYEQYF. DNA for the CDR3: TGTGCCAGCAGCCCCGAATTGGCCTACGAGCAGTACTTC.

This clone was counted only a few times. This rearrangement joins TRBV4-3 to TRBJ2-7, with 7 bases aligning to TRBD2. Germline CDR1 LGHNA, CDR2 YSLEER. Losses at the gene ends were 1 base for V and 7 bases for J; bases not matched to a gene: 13. The CDR3 is 16 amino acids. The CDR3 nucleotides read TGCGCCAGCAGCCAAGGACTAGCTCCCGTCGAAATTGAGCAGTACTTC. It codes for CASSQGLAPVEIEQYF.

The rearrangement joins TRBV7-9 to TRBJ1-5; TRBD1 is a possible D gene (6 bases). Trimming shortened V by 5 bases and J by 11 bases, and 16 bases separated the two germline ends. The CDR3 extends over 13 amino acids. CDR1 SEHNR and CDR2 FQNEAQ come from the germline V gene (reference sequence). Here the CDR3 reads CASSTRGVEAQHF. CDR3 sequence (DNA): TGTGCCAGCAGCACGAGGGGGGTTGAAGCCCAGCATTTT.

J is TRBJ2-1 and V is TRBV12-3 or TRBV12-4; D remains ambiguous. Trimming removed 2 bases at V and 8 bases at J, with 4 bases between. The CDR3 totals 11 residues. CDR3 in amino acids: CASSLIDEQFF. The CDR3 DNA is TGTGCCAGCAGTTTAATCGATGAGCAGTTCTTC.

The chain links TRBV28 to TRBJ1-2, with 7 bases matching TRBD1. This CDR3 has 16 amino acids. The trim removed 5 bases at V and 3 bases at J, leaving 12 bases unmatched. Germline lookup yields CDR1 MDHEN and CDR2 SYDVKM. In DNA form, the CDR3 reads TGTGCCAGCAGTCTCTGGGGGCAGGGGGTGGACTATGGCTACACCTTC. Protein: CASSLWGQGVDYGYTF.

The chain carries TRBV28 and TRBJ1-1; maybe TRBD1 (6 bases). V gave up 10 bases and J gave up 0 bases, with 12 bases separating them. CDR3 size: 13 residues. Germline-derived CDR1 and CDR2 are MDHEN and SYDVKM. This CDR3 is CATRGPMNTEAFF. The CDR3 DNA sequence: TGTGCCACCAGGGGACCGATGAACACTGAAGCTTTCTTT.

This clone has just a few counts. The chain has TRBV30 and TRBJ2-1; the D is unclear. CDR1 and CDR2 (germline): GTSNPN, SVGIG (reference sequence). This CDR3 has 14 residues. The germline V and J ends were trimmed by 0 bases and 2 bases, with 8 bases remaining between them. The CDR3 nucleotides read TGTGCCTGGAGTGTAAGGCCTCCCTACAATGAGCAGTTCTTC. Translating gives CAWSVRPPYNEQFF.

This chain connects TRBV5-4 to TRBJ2-7; a possible D gene is TRBD2 (6 bases). V was shortened by 4 bases and J by 5 bases, with 19 bases between the two germline ends. Germline V gene lookup returns CDR1 SGHNT and CDR2 YYREEE (reference sequence). The CDR3 contains 15 residues. The CDR3 sequence is CASSTPERAYDEQYF. CDR3 nucleotide sequence: TGTGCCAGCAGCACCCCCGAGCGGGCCTACGACGAGCAGTACTTC.

CDR3 nucleotides: TGTGCCAGCAGTAAGGCCGGGGGGCGCGTTGAAGCTTTCTTT. Protein sequence: CASSKAGGRVEAFF. The V call is TRBV6-2 or TRBV6-3, the J call TRBJ1-1; a possible D gene is TRBD1 (6 bases). The CDR3 loop spans 14 amino acids. Per germline, CDR1 MNHEY and CDR2 SVGEGT. V was cut by 5 bases and J by 7 bases, with 17 bases left in between.

Only a few counts were recorded for this clone. The V call is TRBV24-1, the J call TRBJ1-2; 8 nucleotides agree with TRBD1. The CDR3 covers 14 residues. V lost 3 bases and J lost 7; bases outside the gene matches: 6. Germline CDR1 is KGHDR and CDR2 is SFDVKD. CDR3 in amino acids: CATSDLDRAGGYTF. In DNA form, the CDR3 reads TGTGCCACCAGTGATCTGGACAGGGCGGGTGGCTACACCTTC.

The chain employs TRBV6-2 or TRBV6-3 and TRBJ2-1, with a possible D match to TRBD2 (5 bases). Germline lookup yields CDR1 MNHEY and CDR2 SVGEGT. The V end lost 3 bases, the J end lost 2 bases, and 11 bases lay between the germline ends. This CDR3 contains 15 residues. The CDR3 DNA reads TGTGCCAGCAGTTATGGAGGAGCCACCTACAATGAGCAGTTCTTC. It yields the protein CASSYGGATYNEQFF.

CDR3 in amino acids: CASSYMTGPSEQYF. The CDR3 DNA follows: TGTGCCAGCAGTTATATGACAGGCCCCTCCGAGCAGTACTTC. V usage is TRBV6-2 or TRBV6-3 and J usage is TRBJ2-7; a weak D match, TRBD1 (6 bases). Trimming shortened V by 3 bases and J by 6 bases, and 15 bases separated the two germline ends. Germline V gives CDR1 MNHEY, CDR2 SVGEGT. CDR3 length equals 14 residues.

The chain joins TRBV28 to TRBJ1-6, with D unclear. From germline, CDR1 is MDHEN and CDR2 SYDVKM. The CDR3 consists of 13 residues. V gave up 1 base and J gave up 7 bases, with 5 bases separating them. The CDR3 coding sequence is TGTGCCAGCAGTTTATTGGGCAATTCACCCCTCCACTTT. It codes for CASSLLGNSPLHF.

This clone turned up a few times. The CDR3 nucleotides are TGTGCCAGCAGTCCTAGGGGAGGGGCCAACGTCCTGACTTTC. This encodes CASSPRGGANVLTF. This rearrangement joins TRBV6-4 to TRBJ2-6, with D maybe TRBD1 (5 bases). V was pared by 5 bases and J by 4 bases, with 9 bases between. This CDR3 is 14 amino acids long. From germline, CDR1 is MRHNA and CDR2 SNTAGT.